Shown below are 22 T cell receptor beta chains from a single sample sequenced in a study of Ad26.COV2.S vaccination and SARS-CoV-2 variants. The repertoire was sequenced with immunoSEQ multiplex PCR; TCRdb's copy has only in-frame clones and lacks some. The profile shows about 680,000 clones, 70% to 90% of them singletons. Treatment indicated: around 19 received Ad26.COV2.S at low or high dose, single or two shots; five or six received placebo; per-sample allocation not given. At day 63 after the first vaccine or placebo injection, samples were drawn. The starting material was peripheral blood, obtained in a trial of Ad26.COV2.S vaccine versus placebo. The source of these receptors is a person between 18 and 59 years old who received the Ad26.COV2.S COVID-19 vaccine or a placebo.

A remark on this clone: Distinct nucleotide sequences in the sample also encode this CDR3. The CDR3 loop reads CASSERGNTIYF. CDR3 DNA sequence: TGTGCCAGCAGTGAGAGGGGAAACACCATATATTTT. The V and J genes are TRBV2 and TRBJ1-3, with D uncertain. Between the trimmed V and J ends, which lost 3 bases and 4 bases, there was a span of 4 bases. CDR1 is SNHLY, CDR2 FYNNEI, per germline. The CDR3 contains 12 residues.

The rearrangement joins TRBV3-1 (or the pseudogene TRBV3-2) to TRBJ2-7; maybe TRBD2 (6 bases). Germline assignment: CDR1 LGHDT and CDR2 YNNKEL (reference sequence). Deletions cut 4 bases from V and 0 bases from J, with 16 bases between. CDR3 size: 16 residues. The CDR3 is CASSPHGTPSSYEQYF. In nucleotides, the CDR3 is TGTGCCAGCAGCCCCCACGGGACTCCAAGCTCCTACGAGCAGTACTTC.

V is TRBV7-9 and J is TRBJ1-2; D remains unclear. The CDR3 is made up of 13 amino acids. Germline values: CDR1 SEHNR, CDR2 FQNEAQ (reference sequence). Between the trimmed V and J ends, which lost 5 bases and 1 base, there was a span of 8 bases. In nucleotides, the CDR3 is TGTGCCAGCAGCGTTGAGGTTAACTATGGCTACACCTTC. Its translation: CASSVEVNYGYTF. The variable domain in full, with the rest retrieved from reference TRBV7-9 and TRBJ1-2, is DTGVSQNPRHKITKRGQNVTFRCDPISEHNRLYWYRQTLGQGPEFLTYFQNEAQLEKSRLLSDRFSAERPKGSFSTLEIQRTEQGDSAMYLCASSVEVNYGYTFGSGTRLTVV.

The J gene is TRBJ2-3, the V gene TRBV2; 9 positions match TRBD1. Per germline, CDR1 SNHLY and CDR2 FYNNEI. Trimming at V came to 4 bases and at J to 4 bases, leaving 9 bases not matched to a gene. The CDR3 has 16 residues. The DNA of the CDR3 is TGTGCCAGCAGTGCCGGGACAGGGTTCAGCGCAGATACGCAGTATTTT. This codes for CASSAGTGFSADTQYF. Full variable domain (rest looked up from reference TRBV2 and TRBJ2-3): EPEVTQTPSHQVTQMGQEVILRCVPISNHLYFYWYRQILGQKVEFLVSFYNNEISEKSEIFDDQFSVERPDGSNFTLKIRSTKLEDSAMYFCASSAGTGFSADTQYFGPGTRLTVL.

This sequence joins TRBV24-1 and TRBJ2-1; 10 nucleotides match TRBD2. Germline trimming cut 5 bases from V and 5 bases from J; bases unmatched to any gene: 8. CDR3 length equals 16 residues. Germline V gives CDR1 KGHDR, CDR2 SFDVKD. As DNA, the CDR3 is TGTGCCACCAGTGCCCCCCCTAGCGGGAGTCACAATGAGCAGTTCTTC. This translates into CATSAPPSGSHNEQFF.

The chain uses TRBV7-3 and TRBJ2-1; TRBD2 agrees at 11 bases. Germline lookup yields CDR1 SGHTA and CDR2 FQGTGA. This CDR3 has 16 residues. The trim removed 4 bases at V and 8 bases at J, leaving 10 bases unmatched. The CDR3 nucleotides are TGTGCCAGCAGCTCCCGGATTAGCGGGGGGGTCGATGAGCAGTTCTTC. Protein sequence: CASSSRISGGVDEQFF.

This chain uses TRBV6-1 with TRBJ1-4; D is possibly TRBD1 (5 bases). Trimming left V 3 bases short and J 7 bases short, with 15 bases between. CDR3 length equals 15 residues. The germline V gene has CDR1 MNHNS and CDR2 SASEGT. The CDR3 coding sequence is TGTGCCAGCAGTGATCCCCAGAAGGGGCTTGAAAAACTGTTTTTT. It yields the protein CASSDPQKGLEKLFF.

The V and J genes are TRBV25-1 and TRBJ2-5; perhaps TRBD1 as D (6 bases). V dropped 9 bases and J dropped 9 bases, with 17 bases sitting between them. The CDR3 totals 12 residues. The germline V gene has CDR1 MGHDK and CDR2 SYGVNS. DNA of the CDR3: TGTGCCAGAGCCGGGACATTTCTACCCCAGTACTTC. It codes for CARAGTFLPQYF.

This chain joins TRBV19 and TRBJ1-5; 8 nucleotides agree with TRBD1. Germline trimming cut 3 bases from V and 6 bases from J; bases unmatched to any gene: 7. This CDR3 is built from 15 residues. Germline loops: CDR1 LNHDA, CDR2 SQIVND (reference sequence). The CDR3 protein is CASSIITGTGQPQHF. The DNA for the CDR3 is TGTGCCAGTAGTATTATAACAGGGACAGGTCAGCCCCAGCATTTT.

J is TRBJ2-5 and V is TRBV18; 8 bases are a match to TRBD2. Germline V gene lookup returns CDR1 KGHSH and CDR2 LQKENI. This CDR3 region has 16 residues. V dropped 0 bases and J dropped 4; count of bases not matched to a gene: 7. The CDR3 reads CASSPPSGGGSETQYF. The CDR3 nucleotides are TGTGCCAGCTCACCACCCTCTGGCGGGGGGTCAGAGACCCAGTACTTC. Supplemented by reference TRBV18 and TRBJ2-5, the full variable domain reads NAGVMQNPRHLVRRRGQEARLRCSPMKGHSHVYWYRQLPEEGLKFMVYLQKENIIDESGMPKERFSAEFPKEGPSILRIQQVVRGDSAAYFCASSPPSGGGSETQYFGPGTRLLVL.

The chain carries TRBV7-2 and TRBJ2-5; D perhaps matches TRBD1 (5 bases). The CDR3 has 16 residues. Trimming stripped 3 bases from V and 2 bases from J, with 16 bases between. The germline V gene encodes CDR1 SGHTA and CDR2 FQGNSA. DNA for the CDR3: TGTGCCAGCAGCTTTGGGGCAGGGTGGTGGCAAGAGACCCAGTACTTC. Its translation: CASSFGAGWWQETQYF.

This chain connects TRBV27 to TRBJ2-1; 8 nucleotides align to TRBD2. With 3 bases clipped from V and 15 bases from J, the junction kept 10 bases outside the gene matches. The germline CDR1 and CDR2 sequences are MNHEY and SMNVEV (reference sequence). The CDR3 length is 13 residues. The DNA for the CDR3 is TGTGCCAGCAGTTTCGGACTAGCCAAGGAGAGGTTCTTC. It codes for CASSFGLAKERFF.

This clone was recorded only once. The rearrangement uses TRBV5-1 and TRBJ1-2, with D possibly being TRBD1 (6 bases). Germline V gene data show CDR1 as SGHRS and CDR2 as YFSETQ. This CDR3 contains 15 residues. Trimming cost V 1 base and J 5 bases, with 15 bases left between them. Written as DNA, the CDR3 is TGCGCCAGCAGCTTGCTTGACAGGAGCGGTTATGGCTACACCTTC. Its protein product is CASSLLDRSGYGYTF.

The J gene is TRBJ1-1, the V gene TRBV6-5; D gene ambiguous. V gave up 0 bases and J gave up 0 bases, with 8 bases separating them. This CDR3 spans 15 amino acids. Germline V gene data show CDR1 as MNHEY and CDR2 as SVGAGI. The CDR3: CASSYSTGMNTEAFF. CDR3 coding DNA: TGTGCCAGCAGTTACTCGACTGGGATGAACACTGAAGCTTTCTTT.

The rearrangement joins TRBV29-1 to TRBJ2-7; D gene uncertain. Germline-derived CDR1 and CDR2 are SQVTM and ANQGSEA. CDR3 length equals 12 residues. V gave up 4 bases and J gave up 2 bases, with 9 bases separating them. The CDR3 sequence: CSVGGSTYEQYF. In nucleotides, the CDR3 is TGCAGCGTTGGGGGATCAACCTACGAGCAGTACTTC.

V gene TRBV9 combines with J gene TRBJ2-7; D is undetermined. Germline-derived CDR1 and CDR2 are SGDLS and YYNGEE. The ends were cut back, 1 base at V and 5 bases at J, with 10 bases in the middle. This CDR3 spans 13 amino acids. CDR3 in DNA: TGTGCCAGCAGCGTAACCCCCCGGGACGAGCAGTACTTC. Translating gives CASSVTPRDEQYF.

To note about this clone: The sample has other DNA sequences that encode this CDR3 too. The chain carries TRBV19 and TRBJ2-3; a possible D gene is TRBD2 (6 bases). This CDR3 is 14 amino acids long. Per germline, CDR1 LNHDA and CDR2 SQIVND (reference sequence). Between the trimmed V and J ends, which lost 6 bases and 3 bases, there was a span of 13 bases. CDR3 region: CASSREGRTDTQYF. The CDR3 DNA sequence: TGTGCCAGTAGCCGTGAGGGGAGGACAGATACGCAGTATTTT.

This clone was observed a few times. The chain combines TRBV5-1 with TRBJ2-1; 13 bases line up with TRBD2. The CDR3 consists of 18 residues. Germline V gene sequence: CDR1 SGHRS, CDR2 YFSETQ. V was clipped by 2 bases and J by 6 bases; unmatched bases: 11. The CDR3 sequence is CASSLRTSGGLGGNEQFF. The CDR3 coding sequence is TGCGCCAGCAGCTTACGGACTAGCGGGGGCCTAGGGGGCAATGAGCAGTTCTTC.

The DNA of the CDR3 is TGTGCCACCAGTGCCGGACTAGCAGAGATCACAGATACGCAGTATTTT. This encodes CATSAGLAEITDTQYF. The chain links TRBV24-1 to TRBJ2-3, with 8 bases matching TRBD2. This CDR3 has 16 residues. Germline loops: CDR1 KGHDR, CDR2 SFDVKD. V trimming: 5 bases; J trimming: 2 bases; junction bases outside the gene matches: 8.

This CDR3 reads CATSPYPKSYEQYF. The CDR3 DNA sequence: TGTGCCACCAGTCCTTACCCCAAATCCTACGAGCAGTACTTC. The gene calls are TRBV24-1 and TRBJ2-7, with D unresolved. The germline V gene has CDR1 KGHDR and CDR2 SFDVKD. V was cut by 6 bases and J by 1 base, with 12 bases left in between. CDR3 size: 14 residues.

This clone was detected only a few times. The chain links TRBV19 to TRBJ1-5; 7 bases line up with TRBD1. The germline V gene has CDR1 LNHDA and CDR2 SQIVND (reference sequence). V lost 8 bases, J lost 2 bases, and 3 bases stayed unmatched. The CDR3 is 13 amino acids. CDR3 nucleotides: TGTGCCAGTCACAGGGGCGGCAATCAGCCCCAGCATTTT. This gives the protein CASHRGGNQPQHF.

V is TRBV30 and J is TRBJ1-4; D gene unclear. V was cut by 7 bases and J by 5 bases, with 14 bases left in between. Germline V CDR1 and CDR2: GTSNPN, SVGIG (reference sequence). The CDR3 extends over 13 amino acids. The CDR3 protein is CAYSRQENEKLFF. The CDR3 nucleotides are TGTGCCTACTCCCGACAAGAAAATGAAAAACTGTTTTTT. Supplemented by reference TRBV30 and TRBJ1-4, the full variable domain reads SQTIHQWPATLVQPVGSPLSLECTVEGTSNPNLYWYRQAAGRGLQLLFYSVGIGQISSEVPQNLSASRPQDRQFILSSKKLLLSDSGFYLCAYSRQENEKLFFGSGTQLSVL.